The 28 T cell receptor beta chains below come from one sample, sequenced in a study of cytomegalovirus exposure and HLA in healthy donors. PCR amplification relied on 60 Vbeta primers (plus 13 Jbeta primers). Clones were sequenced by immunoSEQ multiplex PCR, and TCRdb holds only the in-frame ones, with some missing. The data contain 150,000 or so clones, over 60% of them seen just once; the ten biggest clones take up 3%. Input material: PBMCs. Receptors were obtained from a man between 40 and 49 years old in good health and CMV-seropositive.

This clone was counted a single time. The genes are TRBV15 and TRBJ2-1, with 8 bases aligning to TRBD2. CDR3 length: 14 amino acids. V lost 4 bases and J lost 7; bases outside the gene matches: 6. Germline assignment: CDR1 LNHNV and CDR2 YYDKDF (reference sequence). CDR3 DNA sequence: TGTGCCACCAGCACGGGAGGGGGTTGGAATGAGCAGTTCTTC. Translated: CATSTGGGWNEQFF. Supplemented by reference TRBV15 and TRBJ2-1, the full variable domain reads DAMVIQNPRYQVTQFGKPVTLSCSQTLNHNVMYWYQQKSSQAPKLLFHYYDKDFNNEADTPDNFQSRRPNTSFCFLDIRSPGLGDTAMYLCATSTGGGWNEQFFGPGTRLTVL.

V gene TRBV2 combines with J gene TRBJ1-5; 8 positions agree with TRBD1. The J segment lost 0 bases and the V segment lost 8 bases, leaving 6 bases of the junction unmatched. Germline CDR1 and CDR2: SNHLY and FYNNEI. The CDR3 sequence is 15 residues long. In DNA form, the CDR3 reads TGTGCCAGCGGGGCAGGGGGCTATAGCAATCAGCCCCAGCATTTT. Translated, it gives CASGAGGYSNQPQHF.

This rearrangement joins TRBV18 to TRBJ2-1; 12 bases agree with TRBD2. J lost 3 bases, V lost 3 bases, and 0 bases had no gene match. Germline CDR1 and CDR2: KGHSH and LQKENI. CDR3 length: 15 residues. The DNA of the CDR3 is TGTGCCAGCTCACCGACTAGCGGGGGCTACAATGAGCAGTTCTTC. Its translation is CASSPTSGGYNEQFF.

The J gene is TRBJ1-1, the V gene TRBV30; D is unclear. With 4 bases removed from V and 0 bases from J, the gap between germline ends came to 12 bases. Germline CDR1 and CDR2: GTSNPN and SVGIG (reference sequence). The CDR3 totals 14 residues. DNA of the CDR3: TGTGCCTGGACATATGGCGGTATGAACACTGAAGCTTTCTTT. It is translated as CAWTYGGMNTEAFF.

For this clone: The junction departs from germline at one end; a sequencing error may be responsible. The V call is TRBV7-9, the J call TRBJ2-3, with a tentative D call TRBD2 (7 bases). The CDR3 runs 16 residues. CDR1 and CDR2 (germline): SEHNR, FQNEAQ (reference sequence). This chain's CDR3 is CSSSLITGGPIDTQYF. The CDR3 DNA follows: TGTTCCAGCAGCTTAATCACGGGGGGCCCGATAGATACGCAGTATTTT.

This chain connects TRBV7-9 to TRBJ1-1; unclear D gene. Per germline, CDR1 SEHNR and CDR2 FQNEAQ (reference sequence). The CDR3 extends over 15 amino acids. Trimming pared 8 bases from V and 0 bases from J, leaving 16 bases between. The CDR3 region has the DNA TGTGCCAGCGGTTCCTGGGAGGGAGTGAACACTGAAGCTTTCTTT. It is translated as CASGSWEGVNTEAFF.

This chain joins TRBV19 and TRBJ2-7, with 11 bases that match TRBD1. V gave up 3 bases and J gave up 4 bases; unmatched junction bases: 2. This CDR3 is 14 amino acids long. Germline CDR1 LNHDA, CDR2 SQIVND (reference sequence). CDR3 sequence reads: CASSMGQGVYEQYF. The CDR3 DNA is TGTGCCAGTAGTATGGGACAGGGGGTATACGAGCAGTACTTC.

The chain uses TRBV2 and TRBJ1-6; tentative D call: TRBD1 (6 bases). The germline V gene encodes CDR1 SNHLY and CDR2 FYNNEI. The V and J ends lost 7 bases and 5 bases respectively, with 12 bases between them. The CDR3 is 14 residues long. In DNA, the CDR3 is TGTGCCAGCACCCCGGGGACACATAATTCACCCCTCCACTTT. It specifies CASTPGTHNSPLHF. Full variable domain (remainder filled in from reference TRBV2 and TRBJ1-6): EPEVTQTPSHQVTQMGQEVILRCVPISNHLYFYWYRQILGQKVEFLVSFYNNEISEKSEIFDDQFSVERPDGSNFTLKIRSTKLEDSAMYFCASTPGTHNSPLHFGNGTRLTVT.

DNA for the CDR3: TGTGCCAGCACCCAATGGGGCAGTTTGAACACTGAAGCTTTCTTT. This codes for CASTQWGSLNTEAFF. The chain recombines TRBV6-5 with TRBJ1-1, with TRBD1 as a possible D gene (5 bases). Germline CDR1 is MNHEY and CDR2 is SVGAGI. This CDR3 comprises 15 residues. V was shortened by 7 bases and J by 0 bases, with 15 bases between the two germline ends.

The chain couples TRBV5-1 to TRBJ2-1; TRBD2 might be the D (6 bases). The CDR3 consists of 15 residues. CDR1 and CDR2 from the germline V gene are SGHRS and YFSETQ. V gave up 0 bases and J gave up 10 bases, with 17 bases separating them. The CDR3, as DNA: TGCGCCAGCAGCTTGGTTCAGGGTGGACGGGAGGAGCAGTTCTTC. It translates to CASSLVQGGREEQFF.

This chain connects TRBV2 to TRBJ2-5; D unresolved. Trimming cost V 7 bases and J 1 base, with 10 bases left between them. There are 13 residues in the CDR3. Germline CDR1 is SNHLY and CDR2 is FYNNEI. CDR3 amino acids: CASKTLPQETQYF. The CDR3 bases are TGTGCCAGCAAGACTCTACCCCAAGAGACCCAGTACTTC.

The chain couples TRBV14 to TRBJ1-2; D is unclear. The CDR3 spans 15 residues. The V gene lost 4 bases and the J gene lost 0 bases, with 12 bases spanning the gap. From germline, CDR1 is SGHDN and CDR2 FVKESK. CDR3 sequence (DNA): TGTGCCAGCAGCCCACTTGCCTACGCTAACTATGGCTACACCTTC. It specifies CASSPLAYANYGYTF.

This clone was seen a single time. The CDR3 DNA follows: TGTGCCTGGAGTGTCGGGGGGACGGTCCGAGGGGAAAAACTGTTTTTT. It translates to CAWSVGGTVRGEKLFF. The chain uses TRBV30 and TRBJ1-4; maybe TRBD1 (5 bases). Germline V lookup: CDR1 GTSNPN, CDR2 SVGIG (reference sequence). The CDR3 totals 16 residues. The germline V and J ends were trimmed by 0 bases and 8 bases, with 19 bases remaining between them.

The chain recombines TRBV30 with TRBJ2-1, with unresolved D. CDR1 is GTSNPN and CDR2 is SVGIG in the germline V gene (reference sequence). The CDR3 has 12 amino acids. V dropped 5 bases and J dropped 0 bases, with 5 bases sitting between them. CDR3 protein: CAWGPSYNEQFF. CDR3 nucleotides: TGTGCCTGGGGCCCCTCCTACAATGAGCAGTTCTTC. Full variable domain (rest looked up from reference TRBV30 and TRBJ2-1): SQTIHQWPATLVQPVGSPLSLECTVEGTSNPNLYWYRQAAGRGLQLLFYSVGIGQISSEVPQNLSASRPQDRQFILSSKKLLLSDSGFYLCAWGPSYNEQFFGPGTRLTVL.

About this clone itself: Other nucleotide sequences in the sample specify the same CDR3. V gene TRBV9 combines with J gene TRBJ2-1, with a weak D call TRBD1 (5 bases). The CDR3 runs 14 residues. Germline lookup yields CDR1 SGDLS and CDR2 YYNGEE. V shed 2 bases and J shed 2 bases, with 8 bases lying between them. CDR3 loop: CASSVQGAYNEQFF. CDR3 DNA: TGTGCCAGCAGCGTGCAAGGGGCCTACAATGAGCAGTTCTTC.

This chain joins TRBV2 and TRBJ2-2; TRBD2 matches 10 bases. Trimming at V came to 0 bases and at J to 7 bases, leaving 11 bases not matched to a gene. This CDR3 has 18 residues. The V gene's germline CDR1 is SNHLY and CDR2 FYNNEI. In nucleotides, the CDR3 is TGTGCCAGCAGTGAAGCGTTACCAGCGGGAGGGCCGTTCGGGGAGCTGTTTTTT. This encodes CASSEALPAGGPFGELFF.

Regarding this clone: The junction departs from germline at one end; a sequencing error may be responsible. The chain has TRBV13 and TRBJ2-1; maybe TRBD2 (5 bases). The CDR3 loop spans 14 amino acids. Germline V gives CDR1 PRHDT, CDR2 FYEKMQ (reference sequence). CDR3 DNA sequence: TGTGCCAGCAGCTTAGCTAGCTCCCACAATGAGCAGTTCTTC. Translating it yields CASSLASSHNEQFF. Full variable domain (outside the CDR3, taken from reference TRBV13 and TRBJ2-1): AAGVIQSPRHLIKEKRETATLKCYPIPRHDTVYWYQQGPGQDPQFLISFYEKMQSDKGSIPDRFSAQQFSDYHSELNMSSLELGDSALYFCASSLASSHNEQFFGPGTRLTVL.

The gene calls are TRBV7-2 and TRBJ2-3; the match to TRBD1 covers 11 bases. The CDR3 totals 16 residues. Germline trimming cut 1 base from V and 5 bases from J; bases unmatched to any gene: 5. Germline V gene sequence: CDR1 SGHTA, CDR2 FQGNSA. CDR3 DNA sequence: TGTGCCAGCAGCTTAGTAGGACAGGGGGCAGAAGATACGCAGTATTTT. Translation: CASSLVGQGAEDTQYF.

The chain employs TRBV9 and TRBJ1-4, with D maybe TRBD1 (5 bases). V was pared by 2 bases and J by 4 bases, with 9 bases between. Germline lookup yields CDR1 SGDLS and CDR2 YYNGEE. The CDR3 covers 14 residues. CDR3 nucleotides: TGTGCCAGCAGCGTGGCAGGGTTTAATGAAAAACTGTTTTTT. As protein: CASSVAGFNEKLFF.

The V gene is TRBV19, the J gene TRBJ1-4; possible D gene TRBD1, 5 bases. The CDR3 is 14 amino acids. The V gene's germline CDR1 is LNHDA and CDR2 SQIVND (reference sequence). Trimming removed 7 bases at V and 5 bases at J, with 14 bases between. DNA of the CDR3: TGTGCCAGTAAAGAGGACATGTGGAATGAAAAACTGTTTTTT. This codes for CASKEDMWNEKLFF.

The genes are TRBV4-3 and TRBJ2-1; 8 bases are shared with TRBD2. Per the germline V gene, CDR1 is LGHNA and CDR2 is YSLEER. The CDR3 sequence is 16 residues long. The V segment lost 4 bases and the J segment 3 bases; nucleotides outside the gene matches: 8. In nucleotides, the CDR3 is TGCGCCAGCAGCCTTGTTCGCAGCGGGAGCTACAATGAGCAGTTCTTC. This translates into CASSLVRSGSYNEQFF.

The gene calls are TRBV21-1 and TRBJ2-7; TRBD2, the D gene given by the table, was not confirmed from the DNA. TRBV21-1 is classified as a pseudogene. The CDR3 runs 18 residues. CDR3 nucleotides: TGTGCCAGCAGCCGTCTTGTGAGGGCAGGCCTTCCAGACTACGAGCAGTACTTC. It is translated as CASSRLVRAGLPDYEQYF.

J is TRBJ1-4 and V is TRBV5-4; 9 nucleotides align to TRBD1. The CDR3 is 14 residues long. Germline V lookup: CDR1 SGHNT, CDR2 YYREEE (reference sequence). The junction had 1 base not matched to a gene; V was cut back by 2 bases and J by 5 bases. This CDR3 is CASSLQGANEKLFF. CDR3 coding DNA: TGTGCCAGCAGCTTACAGGGGGCGAATGAAAAACTGTTTTTT.

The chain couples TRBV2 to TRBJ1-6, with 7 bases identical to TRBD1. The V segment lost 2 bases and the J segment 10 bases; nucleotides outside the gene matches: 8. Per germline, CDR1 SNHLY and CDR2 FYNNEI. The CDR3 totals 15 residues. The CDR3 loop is CASSEIETGRSPLHF. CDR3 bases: TGTGCCAGCAGTGAAATAGAGACAGGGCGATCACCCCTCCACTTT.

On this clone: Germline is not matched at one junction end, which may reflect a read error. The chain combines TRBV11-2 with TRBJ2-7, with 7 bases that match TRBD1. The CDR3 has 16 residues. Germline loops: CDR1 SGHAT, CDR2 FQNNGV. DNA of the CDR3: TGTGCCGGCAGCTTAGTTCGAGGGACAGCAACTAACGAGCAGTACTTC. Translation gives CAGSLVRGTATNEQYF.

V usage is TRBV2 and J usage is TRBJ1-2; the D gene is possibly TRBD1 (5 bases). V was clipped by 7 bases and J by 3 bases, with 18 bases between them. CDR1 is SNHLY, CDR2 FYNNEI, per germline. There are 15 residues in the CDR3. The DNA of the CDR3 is TGTGCCAGCACCTCCAAGGGACGGGGGGACTATGGCTACACCTTC. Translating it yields CASTSKGRGDYGYTF.

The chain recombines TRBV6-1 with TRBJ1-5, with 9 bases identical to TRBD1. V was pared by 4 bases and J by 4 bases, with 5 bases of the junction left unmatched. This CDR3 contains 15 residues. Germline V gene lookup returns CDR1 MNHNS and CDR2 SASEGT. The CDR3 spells CASSGNRGRNQPQHF. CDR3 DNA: TGTGCCAGCAGTGGGAACAGGGGGCGAAATCAGCCCCAGCATTTT.

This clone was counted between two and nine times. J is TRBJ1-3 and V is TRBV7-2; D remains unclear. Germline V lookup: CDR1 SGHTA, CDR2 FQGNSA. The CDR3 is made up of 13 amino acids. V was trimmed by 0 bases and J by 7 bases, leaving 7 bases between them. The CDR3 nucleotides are TGTGCCAGCAGCTTAGCCTTCGAGAACACCATATATTTT. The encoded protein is CASSLAFENTIYF.